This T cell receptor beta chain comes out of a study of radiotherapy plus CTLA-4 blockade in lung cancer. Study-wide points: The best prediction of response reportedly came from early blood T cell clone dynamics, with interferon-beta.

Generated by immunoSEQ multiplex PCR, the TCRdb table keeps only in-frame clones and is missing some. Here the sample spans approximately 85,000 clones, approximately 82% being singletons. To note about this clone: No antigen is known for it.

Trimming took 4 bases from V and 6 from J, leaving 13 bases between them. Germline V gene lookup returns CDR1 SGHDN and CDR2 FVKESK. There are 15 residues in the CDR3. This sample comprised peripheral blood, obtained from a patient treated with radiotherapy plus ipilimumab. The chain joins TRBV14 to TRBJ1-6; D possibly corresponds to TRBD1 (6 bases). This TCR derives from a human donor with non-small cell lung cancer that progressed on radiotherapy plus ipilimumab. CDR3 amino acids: CASSPRRGVNSPLHF. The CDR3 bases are TGTGCCAGCAGCCCCAGGAGGGGGGTTAATTCACCCCTCCACTTT.